The source of this T cell receptor beta chain is a study of identical twins. TCRdb redid the calling of the 5' RACE reads with MiXCR, one entry per CDR3 protein. The sample lists some 230,000 distinct CDR3 sequences, 6.5% occurring once. The study, taken as a whole, reports: Conclusions were drawn cross-sectionally by statistical analysis, without following the same donors.

Every donor was a healthy Caucasian. Germline lookup yields CDR1 MNHEY and CDR2 SMNVEV (reference sequence). With 0 bases removed from V and 11 bases from J, the gap between germline ends came to 13 bases. There are 13 residues in the CDR3. As concerns this clonotype: The antigen is not known.

These same records also appear under a second study, on T cells expressing NK-cell markers. That paper states: CD3+CD56+NKG2C+, CD3+CD56+NKG2C- and CD3+CD56-NKG2C+ T cells, once sorted, supplied the TCR beta repertoires. These clonotypes additionally ranked first within the CD3+CD56-NKG2C+ fraction of a handful of donors.

Sample: CD8+ T cells sorted from blood. This sequence joins TRBV27 and TRBJ1-1; no clear D gene. The source is a woman aged 18-29 years in good health. CDR3 in amino acids: CASSLSQASKAFF. Written as DNA, the CDR3 is TGTGCCAGCAGTTTATCTCAGGCGAGTAAGGCTTTCTTT.